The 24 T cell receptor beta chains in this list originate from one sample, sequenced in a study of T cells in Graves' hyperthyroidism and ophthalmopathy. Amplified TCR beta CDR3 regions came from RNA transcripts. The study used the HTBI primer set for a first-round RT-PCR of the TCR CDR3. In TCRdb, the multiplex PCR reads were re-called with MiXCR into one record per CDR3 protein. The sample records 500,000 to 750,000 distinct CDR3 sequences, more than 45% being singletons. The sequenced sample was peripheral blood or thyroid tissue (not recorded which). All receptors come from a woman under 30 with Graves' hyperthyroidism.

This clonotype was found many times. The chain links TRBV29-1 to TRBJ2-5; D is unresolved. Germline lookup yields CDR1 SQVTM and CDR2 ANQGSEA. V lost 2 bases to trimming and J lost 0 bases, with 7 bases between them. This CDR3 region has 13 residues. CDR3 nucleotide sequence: TGCAGCGTTGAACGACCGAACCAAGAGACCCAGTACTTC. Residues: CSVERPNQETQYF.

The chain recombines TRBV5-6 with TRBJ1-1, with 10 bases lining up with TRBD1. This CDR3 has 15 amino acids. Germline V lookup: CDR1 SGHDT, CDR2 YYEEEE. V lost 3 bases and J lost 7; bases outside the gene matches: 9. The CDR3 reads CASSYRQGAGGEAFF. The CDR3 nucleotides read TGTGCCAGCAGCTATCGACAGGGGGCTGGCGGTGAAGCTTTCTTT.

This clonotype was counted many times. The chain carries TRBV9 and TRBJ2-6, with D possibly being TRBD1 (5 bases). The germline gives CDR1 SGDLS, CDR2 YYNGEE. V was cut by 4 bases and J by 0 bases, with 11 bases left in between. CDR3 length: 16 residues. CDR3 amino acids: CASSPDSLSGANVLTF. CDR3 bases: TGTGCCAGCAGCCCCGACAGCCTCTCTGGGGCCAACGTCCTGACTTTC.

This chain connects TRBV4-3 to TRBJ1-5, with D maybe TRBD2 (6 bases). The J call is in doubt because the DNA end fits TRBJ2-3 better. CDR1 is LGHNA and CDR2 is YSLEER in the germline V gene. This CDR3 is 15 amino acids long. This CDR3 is CASSLWGDRTDTQYF. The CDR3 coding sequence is TGCGCCAGCAGCCTTTGGGGGGACCGCACAGATACGCAGTATTTT.

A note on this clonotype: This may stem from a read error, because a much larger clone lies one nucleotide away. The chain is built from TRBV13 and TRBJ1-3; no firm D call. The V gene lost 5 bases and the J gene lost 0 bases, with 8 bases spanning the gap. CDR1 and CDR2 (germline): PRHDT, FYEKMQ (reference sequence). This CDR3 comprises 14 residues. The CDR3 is CASSVTLSGNTIYF. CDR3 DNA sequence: TGTGCCAGCAGCGTTACACTCTCTGGAAACACCATATATTTT.

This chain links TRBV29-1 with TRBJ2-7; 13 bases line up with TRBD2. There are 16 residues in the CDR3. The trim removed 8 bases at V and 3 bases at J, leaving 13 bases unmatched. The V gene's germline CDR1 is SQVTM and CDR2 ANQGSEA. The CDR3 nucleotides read TGCAGCTCACCATGGACTAGCGGGAGTTCGGACTACGAGCAGTACTTC. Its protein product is CSSPWTSGSSDYEQYF.

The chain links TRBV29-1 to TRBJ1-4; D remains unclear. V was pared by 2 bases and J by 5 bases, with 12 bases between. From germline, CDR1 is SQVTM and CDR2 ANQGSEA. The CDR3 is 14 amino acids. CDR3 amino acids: CSVEPAETNEKLFF. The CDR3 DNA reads TGCAGCGTTGAACCCGCAGAGACCAATGAAAAACTGTTTTTT. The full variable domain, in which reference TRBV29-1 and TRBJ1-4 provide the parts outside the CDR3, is SAVISQKPSRDICQRGTSLTIQCQVDSQVTMMFWYRQQPGQSLTLIATANQGSEATYESGFVIDKFPISRPNLTFSTLTVSNMSPEDSSIYLCSVEPAETNEKLFFGSGTQLSVL.

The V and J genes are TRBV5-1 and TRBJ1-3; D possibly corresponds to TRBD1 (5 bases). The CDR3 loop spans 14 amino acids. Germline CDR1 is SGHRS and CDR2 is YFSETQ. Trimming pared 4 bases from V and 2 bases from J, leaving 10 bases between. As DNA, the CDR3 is TGCGCCAGCAGCCACGACAGTCCTGGAAACACCATATATTTT. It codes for CASSHDSPGNTIYF.

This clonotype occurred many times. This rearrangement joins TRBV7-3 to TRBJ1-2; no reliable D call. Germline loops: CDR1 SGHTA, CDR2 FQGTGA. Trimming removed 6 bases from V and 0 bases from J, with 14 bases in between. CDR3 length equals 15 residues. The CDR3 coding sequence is TGTGCCAGCAGGTCACCCCTGGCGGCTAACTATGGCTACACCTTC. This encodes CASRSPLAANYGYTF.

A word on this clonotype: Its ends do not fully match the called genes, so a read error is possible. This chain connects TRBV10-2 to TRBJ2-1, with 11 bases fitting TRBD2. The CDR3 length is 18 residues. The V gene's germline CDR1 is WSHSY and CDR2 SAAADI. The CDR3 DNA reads TGTGCCAGCGGTTCCACCACCTATGGACTAGCGGGCAACAATGAGCAGTTCTTC. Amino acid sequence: CASGSTTYGLAGNNEQFF.

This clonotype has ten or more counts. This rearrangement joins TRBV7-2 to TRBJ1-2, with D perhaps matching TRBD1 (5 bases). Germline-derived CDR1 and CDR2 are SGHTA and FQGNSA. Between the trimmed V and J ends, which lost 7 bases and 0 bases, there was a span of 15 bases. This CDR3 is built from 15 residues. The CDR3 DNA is TGTGCCAGCACCAGAACCGGGACGGCTAACTATGGCTACACCTTC. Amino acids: CASTRTGTANYGYTF.

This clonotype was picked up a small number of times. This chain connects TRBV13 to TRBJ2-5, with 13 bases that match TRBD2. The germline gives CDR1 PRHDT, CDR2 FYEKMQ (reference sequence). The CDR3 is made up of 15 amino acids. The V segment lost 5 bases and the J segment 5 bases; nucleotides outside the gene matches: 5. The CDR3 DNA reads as TGTGCCAGCAGCGCCCGGACTAGCGGGAGTGAGACCCAGTACTTC. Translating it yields CASSARTSGSETQYF. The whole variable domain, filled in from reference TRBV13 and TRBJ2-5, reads AAGVIQSPRHLIKEKRETATLKCYPIPRHDTVYWYQQGPGQDPQFLISFYEKMQSDKGSIPDRFSAQQFSDYHSELNMSSLELGDSALYFCASSARTSGSETQYFGPGTRLLVL.

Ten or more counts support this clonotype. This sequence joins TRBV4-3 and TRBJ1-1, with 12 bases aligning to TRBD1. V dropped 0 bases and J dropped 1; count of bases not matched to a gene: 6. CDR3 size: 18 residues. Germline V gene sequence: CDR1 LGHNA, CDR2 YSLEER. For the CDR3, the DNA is TGCGCCAGCAGCCAAGAGGGGACAGGGGGCGTGGGGAACACTGAAGCTTTCTTT. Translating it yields CASSQEGTGGVGNTEAFF.

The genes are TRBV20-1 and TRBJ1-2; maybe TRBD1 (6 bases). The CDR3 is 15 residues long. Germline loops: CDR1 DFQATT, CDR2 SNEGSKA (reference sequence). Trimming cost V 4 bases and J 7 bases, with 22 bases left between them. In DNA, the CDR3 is TGCAGTGCTACTGTCATTGACCGGGGGCATGGTGGCTACACCTTC. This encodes CSATVIDRGHGGYTF.

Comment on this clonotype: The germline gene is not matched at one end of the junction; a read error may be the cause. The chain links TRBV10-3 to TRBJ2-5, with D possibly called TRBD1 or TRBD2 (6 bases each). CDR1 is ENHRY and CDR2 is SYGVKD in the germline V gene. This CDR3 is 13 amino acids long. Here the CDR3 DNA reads TGTGCCAGCAGTTGGGGGGCGGAAGAGACCCAGTACTTC. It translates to CASSWGAEETQYF.

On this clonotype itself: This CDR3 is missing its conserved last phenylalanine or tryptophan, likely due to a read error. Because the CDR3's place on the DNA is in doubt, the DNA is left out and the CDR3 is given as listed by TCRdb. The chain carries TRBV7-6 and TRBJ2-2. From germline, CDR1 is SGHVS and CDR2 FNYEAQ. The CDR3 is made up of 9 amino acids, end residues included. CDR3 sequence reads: CASSPTSLG.

This CDR3 reads CSANPGAGTEAFF. The CDR3 region has the DNA TGCAGTGCTAATCCAGGGGCTGGTACTGAAGCTTTCTTT. The chain links TRBV20-1 to TRBJ1-1; possibly TRBD1 for D (6 bases). Germline assignment: CDR1 DFQATT and CDR2 SNEGSKA (reference sequence). V was cut by 4 bases and J by 5 bases, with 14 bases left in between. The CDR3 has 13 residues.

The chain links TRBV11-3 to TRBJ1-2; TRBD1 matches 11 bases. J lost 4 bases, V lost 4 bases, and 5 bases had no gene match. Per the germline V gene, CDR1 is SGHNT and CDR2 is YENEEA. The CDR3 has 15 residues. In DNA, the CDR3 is TGTGCCAGCAGCTCAAGGACAGGGGGCGTCTATGGCTACACCTTC. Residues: CASSSRTGGVYGYTF. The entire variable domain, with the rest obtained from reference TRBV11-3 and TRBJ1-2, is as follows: EAGVVQSPRYKIIEKKQPVAFWCNPISGHNTLYWYLQNLGQGPELLIRYENEEAVDDSQLPKDRFSAERLKGVDSTLKIQPAELGDSAVYLCASSSRTGGVYGYTFGSGTRLTVV.

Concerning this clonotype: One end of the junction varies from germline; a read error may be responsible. DNA of the CDR3: TGTGCCAGCACTGAACTGGGACAGGGCGTTCATGGCTACACCTTC. Its translation: CASTELGQGVHGYTF. The rearrangement links TRBV2 to TRBJ1-2; 9 nucleotides align to TRBD1. Germline V gene data show CDR1 as SNHLY and CDR2 as FYNNEI. The CDR3 has 15 amino acids.

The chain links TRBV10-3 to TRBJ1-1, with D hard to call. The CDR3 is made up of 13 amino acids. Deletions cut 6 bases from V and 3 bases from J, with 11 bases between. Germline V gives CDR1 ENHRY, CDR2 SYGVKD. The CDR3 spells CAISLGVHTEAFF. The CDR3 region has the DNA TGTGCCATCAGCCTGGGCGTGCACACTGAAGCTTTCTTT.

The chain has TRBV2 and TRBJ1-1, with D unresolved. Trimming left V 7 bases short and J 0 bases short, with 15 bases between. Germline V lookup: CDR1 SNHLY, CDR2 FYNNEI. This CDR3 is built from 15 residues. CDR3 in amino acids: CASKEEVGLNTEAFF. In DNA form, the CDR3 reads TGTGCCAGCAAGGAGGAAGTGGGCCTGAACACTGAAGCTTTCTTT.

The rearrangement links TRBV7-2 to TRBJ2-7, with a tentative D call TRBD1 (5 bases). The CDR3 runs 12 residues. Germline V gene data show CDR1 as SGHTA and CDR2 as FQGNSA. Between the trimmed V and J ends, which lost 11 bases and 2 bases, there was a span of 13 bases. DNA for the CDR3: TGTGCCGCTGGGAAGGACACCTACGAGCAGTACTTC. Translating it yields CAAGKDTYEQYF.

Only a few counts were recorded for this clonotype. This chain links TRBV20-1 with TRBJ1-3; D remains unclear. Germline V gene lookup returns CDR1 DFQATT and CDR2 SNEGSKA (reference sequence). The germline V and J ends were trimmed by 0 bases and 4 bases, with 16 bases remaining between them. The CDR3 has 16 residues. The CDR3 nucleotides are TGCAGTGCTAGAGAAAAAAAGGCAGGCCGCGGAAACACCATATATTTT. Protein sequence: CSAREKKAGRGNTIYF.

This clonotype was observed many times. The CDR3: CASSALYTADGYTF. The CDR3 DNA follows: TGTGCCAGTAGTGCCCTTTATACGGCTGATGGCTACACCTTC. The J gene is TRBJ1-2, the V gene TRBV19, with unresolved D. The V gene's germline CDR1 is LNHDA and CDR2 SQIVND (reference sequence). The ends were cut back, 5 bases at V and 6 bases at J, with 16 bases in the middle. This CDR3 is built from 14 residues.